Following are 17 T cell receptor beta chains from one sample sequenced in a study of T cell clonality in common variable immunodeficiency. Assay used: immunoSEQ multiplex PCR; TCRdb lists only in-frame clones, some missing. The sample yields over 35,000 clones, without any singletons. Material: peripheral blood mononuclear cells. The receptor source for this set is a person aged 18 to 70 in good health.

Remarks on this clone: The CDR3 goes on 3 residues after the read ends, and that part is filled in from the germline J gene. The genes are TRBV19 and TRBJ1-2; TRBD1 is a possible D gene (5 bases). The CDR3 sequence is 15 residues long. The germline gives CDR1 LNHDA, CDR2 SQIVND (reference sequence). This CDR3 reads CASSIGIGAYNDYTF. The CDR3 bases that were read are TGTGCCAGTAGTATCGGGATAGGGGCATACAATGAC.

This clone was detected ten times or more. The CDR3 goes on 3 residues after the read ends, and that part is filled in from the germline J gene. The chain employs TRBV5-1 and TRBJ2-7; 8 bases are shared with TRBD1. Germline CDR1 reads SGHRS; CDR2 reads YFSETQ. The CDR3 totals 15 residues. V shed 4 bases and J 3 bases; nucleotides not matched to a gene: 9. CDR3 sequence: CASSTTGAELYEQYF. The covered CDR3 bases are TGCGCCAGCAGCACGACAGGGGCTGAGCTCTACGAG. Full variable domain (outside the CDR3, taken from reference TRBV5-1 and TRBJ2-7): KAGVTQTPRYLIKTRGQQVTLSCSPISGHRSVSWYQQTPGQGLQFLFEYFSETQRNKGNFPGRFSGRQFSNSRSEMNVSTLELGDSALYLCASSTTGAELYEQYFGPGTRLTVT.

This clone came up a few times. A read error may produce the germline difference seen at one junction end. The read terminates 3 residues ahead of where the CDR3 ends, so the germline J gene completes it. This sample also contains other DNA sequences that code for the same CDR3. V is TRBV18 and J is TRBJ1-3, with TRBD1 matching over 10 bases. This CDR3 contains 15 residues. Germline CDR1 and CDR2: KGHSH and LQKENI. Partial CDR3 DNA: TGTGCCAGCTCACCAAATGGACAGGGGGGAAACACT. This encodes CASSPNGQGGNT. In full, the CDR3 is CASSPNGQGGNTIYF.

This clone has a count of ten or more. The CDR3 is CSVESGGGYSEQYF. The part of the CDR3 DNA that was read is TGCAGCGTCGAATCTGGGGGCGGGTATTCCGAG. This chain connects TRBV29-1 to TRBJ2-7, with D tentatively TRBD1 (6 bases). The read stops 3 residues short of the end of the CDR3; the missing end is completed from the germline J gene. V was pared by 6 bases and J by 6 bases, with 21 bases between. CDR1 SQVTM and CDR2 ANQGSEA come from the germline V gene. This CDR3 spans 14 amino acids.

This clone was counted ten times or more. The DNA ends 3 residues before the CDR3 does, and the rest of the CDR3 is filled in from the germline J gene. The gene calls are TRBV19 and TRBJ1-2, with 7 bases identical to TRBD1. The CDR3 extends over 15 amino acids. The germline CDR1 and CDR2 sequences are LNHDA and SQIVND (reference sequence). The CDR3 region is CASSITDRPLAGYTF. The CDR3 bases that were read are TGTGCCAGTAGTATAACGGACAGGCCTTTAGCGGGC.

This clone was detected ten times or more. The read gets to within 3 residues of the CDR3 end, and the germline J gene fills in the rest. This rearrangement joins TRBV9 to TRBJ2-7, with D perhaps matching TRBD2 (5 bases). V was trimmed by 3 bases and J by 1 base, leaving 14 bases between them. This CDR3 spans 15 amino acids. Germline CDR1 reads SGDLS; CDR2 reads YYNGEE. Incomplete CDR3 DNA: TGTGCCAGCAGCGGACCGGGGATGGGATCCTACGAG. Protein product: CASSGPGMGSYE. The entire CDR3 is CASSGPGMGSYEQYF.

Many counts were recorded for this clone. The read halts 3 residues ahead of the CDR3 end, with the missing end drawn from the germline J gene. The chain recombines TRBV10-3 with TRBJ1-2; 8 nucleotides align to TRBD1. The J segment lost 6 bases and the V segment lost 2 bases, leaving 2 bases of the junction unmatched. Per germline, CDR1 ENHRY and CDR2 SYGVKD. The CDR3 contains 13 residues. CDR3 sequence: CAISEDRGDGYTF. CDR3 DNA (partial): TGTGCCATCAGTGAGGACAGGGGCGATGGC.

This clone was seen many times. From the germline J gene comes the end of the CDR3, since the read stops 3 residues before it. The V gene is TRBV20-1, the J gene TRBJ2-3, with D maybe TRBD1 (6 bases). Germline CDR1 is DFQATT and CDR2 is SNEGSKA (reference sequence). The CDR3 is 13 amino acids. Trimming removed 6 bases from V and 0 bases from J, with 10 bases in between. The CDR3 region is CSARQASTDTQYF. CDR3 DNA, as far as it was read: TGCAGTGCCAGACAGGCTAGCACAGATACG.

This clone was counted ten times or more. The DNA ends 3 residues before the CDR3 does, and the rest of the CDR3 is filled in from the germline J gene. The chain carries TRBV7-8 and TRBJ2-5, with D uncertain. Germline V lookup: CDR1 SGHVS, CDR2 FQNEAQ. Between the trimmed V and J ends, which lost 6 bases and 4 bases, there was a span of 15 bases. The CDR3 length is 14 residues. The part of the CDR3 DNA that was read is TGTGCCAGCAGTCGCGGAGTTCGCCCAGAGACC. It translates to CASSRGVRPET. The whole CDR3 sequence is CASSRGVRPETQYF.

This clone was recorded at least ten times. The CDR3 is cut off 3 residues early in the read; its end comes from the germline J gene. V usage is TRBV23-1 and J usage is TRBJ2-4; no reliable D call. TRBV23-1 is labeled an ORF, and its function is uncertain. The CDR3 spans 13 residues. V shed 11 bases and J shed 2 bases, with 13 bases lying between them. Partial CDR3 DNA: TGCGCCCCCATTAGACTGACCAAAAACATT. Its translation: CAPIRLTKNI. The entire CDR3 sequence reads CAPIRLTKNIQYF.

This clone was counted many times. The CDR3 loop reads CASSARNRGEETQYF. Partial CDR3 DNA: TGTGCCAGCAGTGCCCGTAACAGGGGAGAAGAGACG. This chain links TRBV6-1 with TRBJ2-3, with 7 nucleotides matching TRBD1. The read terminates 3 residues ahead of where the CDR3 ends, so the germline J gene completes it. CDR3 length equals 15 residues. In germline, CDR1 is MNHNS, CDR2 SASEGT.

In its sample, this clone was seen many times. The read comes to an end 3 residues before the CDR3 does, leaving the germline J gene to fill in the end. V is TRBV18 and J is TRBJ2-1, with TRBD2 matching 11 bases. Trimming cost V 3 bases and J 2 bases; bases outside gene matches: 3. Germline V gene sequence: CDR1 KGHSH, CDR2 LQKENI. The CDR3 runs to 16 residues. Partial CDR3 DNA: TGTGCCAGCTCACCTCGACTAGCGGGGACCTACAATGAG. It encodes CASSPRLAGTYNE. The full CDR3 protein reads CASSPRLAGTYNEQFF.

This clone has a count of ten or more. The read terminates 3 residues before the CDR3 end, so the remaining end is supplied by the germline J gene. V and J are TRBV5-8 and TRBJ1-2; TRBD1 agrees at 7 bases. The CDR3 contains 13 residues. CDR1 is SGHTS, CDR2 YDEGEE, per germline. Unmatched junction bases numbered 4, after V lost 4 bases and J lost 4 bases. The part of the CDR3 DNA that was read is TGTGCCAGCAGCGGCACAGGGGCCTATGGC. Its protein product is CASSGTGAYG. The whole CDR3 region reads CASSGTGAYGYTF.

This clone was seen more than once but under ten times. The CDR3 end falls 3 residues outside the read, so it is completed with the germline J gene. This chain joins TRBV11-3 and TRBJ2-5; 7 bases are shared with TRBD1. The CDR3 runs 15 residues. With V trimmed by 2 bases and J by 0 bases, 3 bases remained unmatched. The germline V gene has CDR1 SGHNT and CDR2 YENEEA. The covered CDR3 bases are TGTGCCAGCAGCTTACTCGACAGGGACCAAGAGACC. Translated, it gives CASSLLDRDQET. The full CDR3 protein reads CASSLLDRDQETQYF.

This clone was seen many times. Sequencing ends 3 residues short of the CDR3 end; the germline J gene provides the rest. This chain uses TRBV7-9 with TRBJ1-4, with TRBD1 as a possible D gene (5 bases). There are 15 residues in the CDR3. Germline CDR1 reads SEHNR; CDR2 reads FQNEAQ (reference sequence). Trimming removed 5 bases from V and 0 bases from J, with 10 bases in between. CDR3 bases read: TGTGCCAGCAGCCCGACGGGGGCAACTAATGAAAAA. The encoded protein is CASSPTGATNEK. The full CDR3 protein reads CASSPTGATNEKLFF.

This clone occurred many times. The read stops 3 residues short of the end of the CDR3; the missing end is completed from the germline J gene. This chain uses TRBV12-3 or TRBV12-4 with TRBJ2-7; D is possibly TRBD1 (6 bases). Trimming took 5 bases from V and 5 from J, leaving 16 bases between them. The CDR3 loop spans 14 amino acids. The CDR3 bases that were read are TGTGCCAGCAGTCGACAGGCTCGGAGACACGAG. Translated, it gives CASSRQARRHE. The whole CDR3 reads CASSRQARRHEQYF.

This clone was recorded a few times. The read ends 3 residues before the CDR3 terminus; that terminus is restored from the germline J gene. The chain couples TRBV6-4 to TRBJ1-6; D not certain. Germline V gene data show CDR1 as MRHNA and CDR2 as SNTAGT. Between the trimmed V and J ends, which lost 6 bases and 8 bases, there was a span of 11 bases. The CDR3 contains 13 residues. Partial CDR3 DNA: TGTGCCAGCAGGAAGGGTCCCGATTCACCC. This gives the protein CASRKGPDSP. The complete CDR3 reads CASRKGPDSPLHF.